This T cell receptor beta chain was captured by sequencing in a study of cytomegalovirus exposure and HLA in healthy donors. Notes on the study in general: There were a few CMV-associated chains whose specificity for CMV antigens was confirmed in vitro. Later, TCR association rates were found to vary by HLA locus, highest for DRB1 and lowest for HLA-C. Available immune exposure information was restricted to CMV serostatus only. Usually a TCR sequence was rare, but some public TCRs were found in many donors.

The PCR contained 60 Vbeta and 13 Jbeta primers. Method: immunoSEQ multiplex PCR; TCRdb's copy keeps in-frame clones and lacks some. Seen here are 150,000 to 200,000 clones, roughly 75% observed once, and the top ten hold 4.9%. The junction had 6 bases not matched to a gene; V was cut back by 4 bases and J by 3 bases. The germline V gene has CDR1 LGHNA and CDR2 YSLEER. This CDR3 has 18 amino acids. This clone occurred a few times. The antigen remains undetermined. Other DNA sequences from this sample encode an identical CDR3 as well. The TCR originated in a male donor in good health and CMV-seronegative. The chain has TRBV4-3 and TRBJ2-2; 15 bases agree with TRBD2. Sequencing was carried out using PBMCs. CDR3 nucleotides: TGCGCCAGCAGCCCAGGACTAGCGGGAGGGCCTGACACCGGGGAGCTGTTTTTT. It specifies CASSPGLAGGPDTGELFF.